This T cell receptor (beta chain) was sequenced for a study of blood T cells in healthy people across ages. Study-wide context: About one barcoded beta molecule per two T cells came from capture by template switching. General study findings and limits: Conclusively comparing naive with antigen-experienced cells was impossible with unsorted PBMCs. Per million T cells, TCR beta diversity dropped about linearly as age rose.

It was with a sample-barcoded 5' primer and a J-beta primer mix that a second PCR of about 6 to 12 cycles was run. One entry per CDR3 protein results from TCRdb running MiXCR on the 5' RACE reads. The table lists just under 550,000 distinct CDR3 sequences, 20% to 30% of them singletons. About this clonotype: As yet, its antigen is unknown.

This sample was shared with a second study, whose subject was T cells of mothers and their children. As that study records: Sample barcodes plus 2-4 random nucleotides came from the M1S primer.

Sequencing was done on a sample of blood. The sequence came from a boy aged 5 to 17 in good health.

The CDR3, as DNA: TGTGCCAGCAGCCCTCCTAGCGGGGGGAACTACGAGCAGTACTTC. It translates to CASSPPSGGNYEQYF. The chain employs TRBV7-2 and TRBJ2-7, with 11 positions matching TRBD2. CDR1 and CDR2 (germline): SGHTA, FQGNSA. CDR3 length equals 15 residues. With V trimmed by 5 bases and J by 3 bases, 6 bases remained unmatched.